Below, 4 T cell receptor beta chains from the same sample are listed, as sequenced in a study of control samples from healthy donors and cancer patients. The method was immunoSEQ multiplex PCR; TCRdb's version includes in-frame clones alone and lacks a portion of them. Found here are some 87,000 clones, 91% of them singletons; the top ten hold around 14%. Sequencing was carried out using blood. These TCRs come from a man in his thirties or forties in good health.

This sequence joins TRBV28 and TRBJ1-2, with D unclear. CDR1 MDHEN and CDR2 SYDVKM come from the germline V gene. V was cut by 4 bases and J by 4 bases, with 13 bases left in between. This CDR3 spans 14 amino acids. CDR3 residues: CASSSGLTGYGYTF. CDR3 DNA: TGTGCCAGCAGTTCAGGACTCACGGGCTATGGCTACACCTTC.

The gene calls are TRBV5-4 and TRBJ1-1; TRBD1 matches at 10 bases. Germline V gene data show CDR1 as SGHNT and CDR2 as YYREEE (reference sequence). CDR3 length: 17 amino acids. V shed 3 bases and J 6 bases; nucleotides not matched to a gene: 14. CDR3 protein: CASSSPTGGVKISEAFF. The CDR3 DNA follows: TGTGCCAGCAGCTCCCCGACAGGGGGCGTAAAGATCTCTGAAGCTTTCTTT.

V and J are TRBV29-1 and TRBJ2-3, with D hard to call. V was clipped by 4 bases and J by 0 bases, with 8 bases between them. Germline V gene sequence: CDR1 SQVTM, CDR2 ANQGSEA. The length of the CDR3 is 13 residues. The CDR3 is CSVAGESTDTQYF. The CDR3 bases are TGCAGCGTTGCCGGAGAAAGCACAGATACGCAGTATTTT.

The chain uses TRBV4-1 and TRBJ1-5; 10 nucleotides match TRBD1. Germline V CDR1 and CDR2: MGHRA, YSYEKL. Germline trimming cut 3 bases from V and 3 bases from J; bases unmatched to any gene: 8. CDR3 length: 17 residues. CDR3 protein: CASSHSGTGDPNQPQHF. Written as DNA, the CDR3 is TGCGCCAGCAGCCACTCCGGGACAGGGGATCCCAATCAGCCCCAGCATTTT.